The 25 T cell receptor beta chains listed next were all sequenced from one sample in a study of cytomegalovirus exposure and HLA in healthy donors. The data were produced by immunoSEQ multiplex PCR, yet TCRdb's version contains in-frame clones alone and is incomplete. Of approximately 140,000 clones detected, roughly nine tenths appear once; the ten largest clones hold roughly 3%. Material for sequencing was PBMCs. The receptors were gathered from a young man in good health and CMV-seronegative.

The CDR3 DNA reads TGCGCCAGCAGCCAAGAACAGCTCCCCTCTACGCAGCAGTACTTC. It yields the protein CASSQEQLPSTQQYF. The chain uses TRBV4-1 and TRBJ2-7; no clear D. This CDR3 is 15 amino acids long. From germline, CDR1 is MGHRA and CDR2 YSYEKL. V was shortened by 0 bases and J by 8 bases, with 17 bases between the two germline ends.

This clone showed up just a few times. V usage is TRBV5-1 and J usage is TRBJ1-6; 7 bases are a match to TRBD1. J lost 6 bases, V lost 3 bases, and 3 bases had no gene match. The length of the CDR3 is 14 residues. CDR1 is SGHRS and CDR2 is YFSETQ in the germline V gene. CDR3: CASSSGTANSPLHF. Here the CDR3 DNA reads TGCGCCAGCAGCTCCGGGACAGCTAATTCACCCCTCCACTTT. The entire variable domain, with the rest obtained from reference TRBV5-1 and TRBJ1-6, is as follows: KAGVTQTPRYLIKTRGQQVTLSCSPISGHRSVSWYQQTPGQGLQFLFEYFSETQRNKGNFPGRFSGRQFSNSRSEMNVSTLELGDSALYLCASSSGTANSPLHFGNGTRLTVT.

The gene calls are TRBV6-6 and TRBJ1-2; no reliable D call. The CDR3 has 14 residues. Deletions cut 0 bases from V and 5 bases from J, with 10 bases between. Germline CDR1 and CDR2: MNHNY and SVGAGI (reference sequence). Here the CDR3 DNA reads TGTGCCAGCAGTTACTCTAACGGAGTTTATGGCTACACCTTC. Its translation: CASSYSNGVYGYTF.

The chain recombines TRBV4-1 with TRBJ2-1; TRBD2 is a possible D gene (5 bases). Trimming left V 0 bases short and J 5 bases short, with 11 bases between. Germline V gene data show CDR1 as MGHRA and CDR2 as YSYEKL. The CDR3 extends over 15 amino acids. The CDR3 loop reads CASSQEGSRNNEQFF. The CDR3, as DNA: TGCGCCAGCAGCCAAGAAGGGAGCAGAAACAATGAGCAGTTCTTC.

This chain joins TRBV7-8 and TRBJ2-1; unclear D gene. The V gene lost 0 bases and the J gene lost 8 bases, with 8 bases spanning the gap. Germline values: CDR1 SGHVS, CDR2 FQNEAQ. This CDR3 spans 13 amino acids. The DNA of the CDR3 is TGTGCCAGCAGCTTAGCGGGCCCCCATGAGCAGTTCTTC. It is translated as CASSLAGPHEQFF.

This clone was seen repeatedly, ten times or more. This chain uses TRBV7-2 with TRBJ2-2; D perhaps matches TRBD2 (6 bases). Deletions cut 6 bases from V and 6 bases from J, with 14 bases between. CDR1 and CDR2 from the germline V gene are SGHTA and FQGNSA. The CDR3 has 14 amino acids. CDR3 nucleotides: TGTGCCAGCAGAGGAGGGGTGGAATCCGGGGAGCTGTTTTTT. It translates to CASRGGVESGELFF.

This chain connects TRBV9 to TRBJ2-5; 7 bases align to TRBD2. CDR1 SGDLS and CDR2 YYNGEE come from the germline V gene. The CDR3 covers 14 residues. The V segment lost 0 bases and the J segment 2 bases; nucleotides outside the gene matches: 1. The CDR3 protein is CASSVGGGQETQYF. The CDR3 DNA is TGTGCCAGCAGCGTAGGCGGGGGTCAAGAGACCCAGTACTTC.

This clone came up once. The chain uses TRBV5-1 and TRBJ2-5, with D tentatively TRBD2 (6 bases). This CDR3 has 13 amino acids. V lost 3 bases, J lost 2 bases, and 8 bases lay in between. Germline V gene lookup returns CDR1 SGHRS and CDR2 YFSETQ. CDR3 protein: CASSSGSQETQYF. CDR3 in DNA: TGCGCCAGCAGCTCCGGGAGTCAAGAGACCCAGTACTTC.

The chain carries TRBV5-4 and TRBJ2-6; 7 nucleotides agree with TRBD1. Germline CDR1 and CDR2: SGHNT and YYREEE (reference sequence). The CDR3 covers 16 residues. With V trimmed by 3 bases and J by 4 bases, 7 bases remained unmatched. CDR3 sequence: CASSSGQARGANVLTF. As DNA, the CDR3 is TGTGCCAGCAGCTCTGGACAGGCTCGGGGGGCCAACGTCCTGACTTTC.

This chain's CDR3 is CASTSWRGQVTEAFF. As DNA, the CDR3 is TGTGCCAGCACGTCGTGGAGGGGGCAAGTCACTGAAGCTTTCTTT. V usage is TRBV6-1 and J usage is TRBJ1-1; 7 bases match TRBD1. Germline values: CDR1 MNHNS, CDR2 SASEGT. The V segment lost 7 bases and the J segment 4 bases; nucleotides outside the gene matches: 12. The CDR3 is made up of 15 amino acids.

The chain carries TRBV7-8 and TRBJ2-1; 10 positions agree with TRBD1. The V gene end was trimmed by 3 bases and the J gene end by 7 bases; junction bases not matched to a gene: 6. The germline gives CDR1 SGHVS, CDR2 FQNEAQ. The CDR3 length is 15 residues. The chain's CDR3 is CASSFDRGQRNEQFF. CDR3 nucleotides: TGTGCCAGCAGCTTCGACAGGGGGCAGAGAAATGAGCAGTTCTTC. Based on the CDR3 plus reference TRBV7-8 and TRBJ2-1, the full variable domain is GAGVSQSPRYKVAKRGQDVALRCDPISGHVSLFWYQQALGQGPEFLTYFQNEAQLDKSGLPSDRFFAERPEGSVSTLKIQRTQQEDSAVYLCASSFDRGQRNEQFFGPGTRLTVL.

About this clone: The junction does not match germline at one end; this may be a read error. The chain has TRBV4-1 and TRBJ2-7, with D uncertain. The CDR3 runs 13 residues. Germline V gives CDR1 MGHRA, CDR2 YSYEKL. The CDR3: CASSEDVTYEQYF. CDR3 coding DNA: TGCGCCAGCAGCGAAGACGTAACCTACGAGCAGTACTTC.

The chain recombines TRBV6-6 with TRBJ2-3, with 7 positions matching TRBD2. In germline, CDR1 is MNHNY, CDR2 SVGAGI (reference sequence). The CDR3 runs to 14 residues. The ends lost 2 bases at V and 4 bases at J; junction bases unmatched: 3. The CDR3 region has the DNA TGTGCCAGCAGTTACGGCGGGGGATCAGATACGCAGTATTTT. Its translation: CASSYGGGSDTQYF.

The chain is built from TRBV6-5 and TRBJ1-3; tentative D call: TRBD1 (5 bases). Trimming pared 6 bases from V and 6 bases from J, leaving 15 bases between. Germline assignment: CDR1 MNHEY and CDR2 SVGAGI. This CDR3 region has 14 residues. The CDR3 protein is CASRDLGTANTIYF. The CDR3 DNA sequence: TGTGCCAGCAGGGATCTCGGGACTGCAAACACCATATATTTT.

A few counts support this clone. The junction and the germline gene differ at one end; a read error may be behind it. The chain joins TRBV6-1 to TRBJ2-7; TRBD2 matches 10 bases. CDR1 is MNHNS, CDR2 SASEGT, per germline. The CDR3 spans 13 residues. The chain's CDR3 is CASSESGREIFMF. The CDR3 DNA sequence: TGTGCCAGCAGTGAGAGCGGGAGGGAAATTTTTATGTTC.

The V call is TRBV18, the J call TRBJ2-1, with D tentatively TRBD2 (5 bases). This CDR3 comprises 15 residues. V was cut by 5 bases and J by 4 bases, with 15 bases left in between. Looked up from germline, CDR1 is KGHSH and CDR2 is LQKENI. The CDR3 DNA is TGTGCCAGCTCAACCACGTGGGAGATATACAATGAGCAGTTCTTC. It yields the protein CASSTTWEIYNEQFF.

This rearrangement joins TRBV7-9 to TRBJ1-6, with 11 positions matching TRBD1. From germline, CDR1 is SEHNR and CDR2 FQNEAQ (reference sequence). Trimming removed 6 bases from V and 10 bases from J; junction bases left unmatched: 2. The length of the CDR3 is 13 residues. CDR3 sequence reads: CASRGQGDSPLHF. The CDR3 DNA follows: TGTGCCAGCAGGGGACAGGGGGACTCACCCCTCCACTTT.

The genes are TRBV4-2 and TRBJ2-7, with 12 bases that match TRBD2. The CDR3 length is 15 residues. Germline V gene data show CDR1 as LGHNA and CDR2 as YNFKEQ. With V trimmed by 2 bases and J by 7 bases, 6 bases remained unmatched. The CDR3 protein is CASSQLAGGQQEQYF. CDR3 DNA: TGTGCCAGCAGCCAACTAGCGGGGGGGCAACAAGAGCAGTACTTC.

V and J are TRBV6-1 and TRBJ2-4; a weak D match, TRBD2 (6 bases). CDR3 length: 15 amino acids. Germline V CDR1 and CDR2: MNHNS, SASEGT. Trimming removed 6 bases from V and 7 bases from J, with 19 bases in between. CDR3 DNA: TGTGCCAGCAGCCCCACTGGGGGGTCGGGGAACATTCAGTACTTC. Protein product: CASSPTGGSGNIQYF.

V and J are TRBV4-1 and TRBJ2-2; 12 positions match TRBD1. V was clipped by 1 base and J by 4 bases; unmatched bases: 1. The CDR3 runs to 16 residues. Germline CDR1 is MGHRA and CDR2 is YSYEKL. CDR3 DNA sequence: TGCGCCAGCAGCCAAGCGGGACAGGGGGCCACCGGGGAGCTGTTTTTT. Residues: CASSQAGQGATGELFF.

V is TRBV4-3 and J is TRBJ2-7; a possible D gene is TRBD2 (6 bases). CDR3 length equals 16 residues. V was trimmed by 4 bases and J by 3 bases, leaving 19 bases between them. Germline values: CDR1 LGHNA, CDR2 YSLEER. The CDR3 sequence is CASSLNARDSNYEQYF. In DNA form, the CDR3 reads TGCGCCAGCAGCCTTAATGCACGGGACTCCAACTACGAGCAGTACTTC.

This clone was found a few times. The chain links TRBV7-9 to TRBJ2-2; a weak D match, TRBD1 (5 bases). Germline values: CDR1 SEHNR, CDR2 FQNEAQ (reference sequence). V was trimmed by 3 bases and J by 3 bases, leaving 11 bases between them. CDR3 length equals 15 residues. The DNA of the CDR3 is TGTGCCAGCAGCTTCCCAGGGTTGGACACCGGGGAGCTGTTTTTT. Protein sequence: CASSFPGLDTGELFF.

The chain recombines TRBV5-1 with TRBJ1-2, with TRBD1 as a possible D gene (6 bases). Trimming removed 0 bases from V and 8 bases from J, with 14 bases in between. In germline, CDR1 is SGHRS, CDR2 YFSETQ. The CDR3 runs 14 residues. This CDR3 reads CASSLAGTLGGYTF. The CDR3 DNA sequence: TGCGCCAGCAGCTTGGCCGGGACACTGGGGGGCTACACCTTC.

This rearrangement joins TRBV27 to TRBJ2-3; possible D gene TRBD2, 7 bases. CDR1 is MNHEY, CDR2 SMNVEV, per germline (reference sequence). The CDR3 runs to 14 residues. The V and J ends lost 5 bases and 1 base respectively, with 10 bases between them. The CDR3 loop reads CASSVGGRTDTQYF. As DNA, the CDR3 is TGTGCCAGCAGTGTGGGGGGGCGCACAGATACGCAGTATTTT.

V is TRBV18 and J is TRBJ1-6, with 7 bases matching TRBD1. This CDR3 is 16 amino acids long. J was trimmed by 3 bases and V by 4 bases; bases with no gene match: 6. Germline CDR1 and CDR2: KGHSH and LQKENI. The CDR3 is CASSQGADVYNSPLHF. Written as DNA, the CDR3 is TGTGCCAGCTCACAGGGGGCTGACGTCTATAATTCACCCCTCCACTTT.